The 25 T cell receptor beta chains below were found in one sample sequenced in a study of blood T cell repertoires in COVID-19. Profiling relied on immunoSEQ multiplex PCR, and the TCRdb table lists in-frame clones only, not all of them. The top ten hold 5.1% of the sample, which has over 250,000 clones, around 85% seen once. The material sequenced was peripheral blood. Receptor source: a man between 45 and 60 years old with active or convalescent COVID-19.

The chain has TRBV2 and TRBJ1-4; D is perhaps TRBD1 (5 bases). V shed 10 bases and J shed 0 bases, with 15 bases lying between them. From germline, CDR1 is SNHLY and CDR2 FYNNEI. The CDR3 is 15 residues long. The CDR3 coding sequence is TGTGCCACCCAGTACAAAGGGGCAACTAATGAAAAACTGTTTTTT. As protein: CATQYKGATNEKLFF.

The J gene is TRBJ2-7, the V gene TRBV9, with 9 bases fitting TRBD1. Per the germline V gene, CDR1 is SGDLS and CDR2 is YYNGEE. The V gene end was trimmed by 2 bases and the J gene end by 5 bases; junction bases not matched to a gene: 5. The CDR3 runs 14 residues. The CDR3 here is CASSVRDRVNEQYF. CDR3 nucleotide sequence: TGTGCCAGCAGCGTCCGGGACAGGGTTAACGAGCAGTACTTC.

V gene TRBV21-1 combines with J gene TRBJ2-4; the D segment call TRBD2 is taken from the table without a DNA check. TRBV21-1 is a pseudogene. The length of the CDR3 is 15 residues. DNA of the CDR3: TGTGCCAGCAGCAGGCGGGAAAGGGACAAAAACATTCAGTACTTC. It codes for CASSRRERDKNIQYF.

This clone was seen only once. V gene TRBV19 combines with J gene TRBJ2-3; TRBD2 agrees at 9 bases. The CDR3 covers 19 residues. V lost 3 bases to trimming and J lost 1 base; unmatched junction nucleotides: 14. Germline CDR1 reads LNHDA; CDR2 reads SQIVND (reference sequence). CDR3 sequence (DNA): TGTGCCAGTAGTATCAGTAGCGGGAGTGGGTCTCTGGGCACAGATACGCAGTATTTT. This encodes CASSISSGSGSLGTDTQYF.

The chain employs TRBV4-1 and TRBJ2-5, with a possible D match to TRBD1 (6 bases). CDR1 is MGHRA and CDR2 is YSYEKL in the germline V gene. Trimming cost V 1 base and J 0 bases, with 12 bases left between them. This CDR3 has 16 amino acids. CDR3 sequence (DNA): TGCGCCAGCAGCCAAGCACAGGGACCGAACCAAGAGACCCAGTACTTC. It encodes CASSQAQGPNQETQYF.

V usage is TRBV9 and J usage is TRBJ1-5; no clear D gene. The CDR3 totals 15 residues. Germline lookup yields CDR1 SGDLS and CDR2 YYNGEE. Trimming removed 0 bases from V and 6 bases from J, with 13 bases in between. CDR3 coding DNA: TGTGCCAGCAGCGTAGGCCCCCTGCACGGTCAGCCCCAGCATTTT. Translated: CASSVGPLHGQPQHF.

The genes are TRBV19 and TRBJ1-6; the match to TRBD1 covers 9 bases. V lost 5 bases and J lost 8; bases outside the gene matches: 4. There are 14 residues in the CDR3. Germline CDR1 is LNHDA and CDR2 is SQIVND (reference sequence). The CDR3 DNA is TGTGCCAGTAGTCCTGGGACAGGGTATTCACCCCTCCACTTT. It is translated as CASSPGTGYSPLHF.

The chain carries TRBV18 and TRBJ2-7; 8 bases match TRBD1. The CDR3 runs 14 residues. CDR1 and CDR2 from the germline V gene are KGHSH and LQKENI. The V and J ends lost 3 bases and 4 bases, in that order; junction bases with no gene match: 5. CDR3 bases: TGTGCCAGCTCACCCGAGGACAGGGTATACGAGCAGTACTTC. Amino acid sequence: CASSPEDRVYEQYF.

This clone has a single count. The V and J genes are TRBV30 and TRBJ1-4; D unclear. Trimming pared 3 bases from V and 12 bases from J, leaving 20 bases between. The CDR3 has 14 residues. In germline, CDR1 is GTSNPN, CDR2 SVGIG (reference sequence). CDR3 nucleotides: TGTGCCTGGAGGGGTACGACCCTCCGGGAGGAACTGTTTTTT. Protein product: CAWRGTTLREELFF.

V and J are TRBV14 and TRBJ1-6, with D possibly being TRBD1 (6 bases). This CDR3 has 14 residues. Trimming removed 4 bases from V and 7 bases from J, with 11 bases in between. CDR1 SGHDN and CDR2 FVKESK come from the germline V gene. The CDR3 loop reads CASSPHRANSPLHF. The CDR3 nucleotides are TGTGCCAGCAGCCCCCACAGGGCCAATTCACCCCTCCACTTT.

J is TRBJ2-7 and V is TRBV1; the table's TRBD2 call for D was not verified on the DNA. TRBV1 represents a pseudogene. This CDR3 is 17 amino acids long. The CDR3 is CTSSQGLAGESLYEQYF. CDR3 sequence (DNA): TGCACCAGCAGCCAAGGGCTAGCGGGGGAATCCCTCTACGAGCAGTACTTC.

V usage is TRBV3-1 (or the pseudogene TRBV3-2) and J usage is TRBJ2-2, with 9 nucleotides matching TRBD1. The junction had 9 bases not matched to a gene; V was cut back by 2 bases and J by 5 bases. Looked up from germline, CDR1 is LGHDT and CDR2 is YNNKEL (reference sequence). The CDR3 length is 17 residues. This chain's CDR3 is CASSQSPGQGRTGELFF. CDR3 DNA sequence: TGTGCCAGCAGCCAATCCCCGGGACAGGGCCGGACCGGGGAGCTGTTTTTT.

The chain uses TRBV30 and TRBJ1-3; perhaps TRBD1 as D (6 bases). Germline V CDR1 and CDR2: GTSNPN, SVGIG (reference sequence). The V end was cut by 3 bases, the J end by 10 bases, with 19 bases between. This CDR3 contains 14 residues. The chain's CDR3 is CAWRLGGDGGTIYF. DNA of the CDR3: TGTGCCTGGAGGTTGGGGGGCGACGGGGGGACCATATATTTT.

The CDR3 region is CASSLMGRQGGYTF. CDR3 sequence (DNA): TGTGCCAGCAGTCTAATGGGGCGACAGGGTGGCTACACCTTC. The V call is TRBV6-2 or TRBV6-3, the J call TRBJ1-2; TRBD1 matches at 7 bases. The V segment lost 5 bases and the J segment 7 bases; nucleotides outside the gene matches: 10. Germline CDR1 and CDR2: MNHEY and SVGEGT. This CDR3 region has 14 residues.

The chain employs TRBV6-5 and TRBJ1-1, with TRBD1 matching over 9 bases. The CDR3 consists of 13 residues. Germline V gene lookup returns CDR1 MNHEY and CDR2 SVGAGI. The V and J ends lost 6 bases and 5 bases, in that order; junction bases with no gene match: 4. DNA of the CDR3: TGTGCCAGCAGGAAGACAGGGGGAACTGAAGCTTTCTTT. Translated: CASRKTGGTEAFF.

The chain links TRBV4-3 to TRBJ1-2; tentatively, D is TRBD1 (6 bases). The CDR3 covers 15 residues. Germline V gene data show CDR1 as LGHNA and CDR2 as YSLEER. The germline V and J ends were trimmed by 0 bases and 6 bases, with 14 bases remaining between them. Written as DNA, the CDR3 is TGCGCCAGCAGCCAAGATACCTGGACAGTCGATGGCTACACCTTC. Protein product: CASSQDTWTVDGYTF.

Concerning this clone: A read error may account for a junction end that differs from germline. This rearrangement joins TRBV7-7 to TRBJ2-1; tentatively, D is TRBD1 or TRBD2 (6 bases each). The germline gives CDR1 SSHAT, CDR2 FNYEAQ (reference sequence). The CDR3 extends over 15 amino acids. The CDR3 region is CASSLGGLGTNEQFF. In nucleotides, the CDR3 is TGTGCTAGCAGCTTAGGGGGGCTTGGGACCAATGAGCAGTTCTTC.

The V gene is TRBV5-1, the J gene TRBJ2-2; tentative D call: TRBD2 (6 bases). Germline lookup yields CDR1 SGHRS and CDR2 YFSETQ. The CDR3 sequence is 14 residues long. Trimming pared 3 bases from V and 5 bases from J, leaving 11 bases between. The CDR3 DNA sequence: TGCGCCAGCAGCTCGGGCGGAGGGACCGGGGAGCTGTTTTTT. This gives the protein CASSSGGGTGELFF.

CDR3 bases: TGTGCCAGCCAAGGGGCTAATGAAAAACTGTTTTTT. Protein sequence: CASQGANEKLFF. The chain employs TRBV27 and TRBJ1-4, with D perhaps TRBD1 (5 bases). CDR3 size: 12 residues. Trimming took 8 bases from V and 3 from J, leaving 7 bases between them. The V gene's germline CDR1 is MNHEY and CDR2 SMNVEV (reference sequence).

The chain recombines TRBV9 with TRBJ2-1, with 9 positions matching TRBD2. The J segment lost 5 bases and the V segment lost 0 bases, leaving 3 bases of the junction unmatched. CDR3 length: 15 residues. Germline V gene sequence: CDR1 SGDLS, CDR2 YYNGEE. The CDR3, as DNA: TGTGCCAGCAGCGTAGGCCCTAGCGGGAACAATGAGCAGTTCTTC. Amino acid sequence: CASSVGPSGNNEQFF.

The chain has TRBV27 and TRBJ1-1; D is unresolved. The germline CDR1 and CDR2 sequences are MNHEY and SMNVEV (reference sequence). Trimming removed 2 bases from V and 5 bases from J, with 12 bases in between. The length of the CDR3 is 14 residues. For the CDR3, the DNA is TGTGCCAGCAGTTTAGCCAGTCGGGGTACTGAAGCTTTCTTT. It codes for CASSLASRGTEAFF.

The chain has TRBV5-5 and TRBJ2-7; unclear D gene. The germline gives CDR1 SGHKS, CDR2 YYEKEE (reference sequence). V lost 3 bases to trimming and J lost 0 bases, with 16 bases between them. The CDR3 consists of 16 residues. CDR3 loop: CASSSTDLLHSYEQYF. The CDR3 coding sequence is TGTGCCAGCAGCTCTACAGACCTTTTGCACTCCTACGAGCAGTACTTC.

A single count supports this clone. This chain links TRBV19 with TRBJ2-1, with 10 nucleotides matching TRBD2. The trim removed 3 bases at V and 8 bases at J, leaving 7 bases unmatched. The CDR3 sequence is 15 residues long. Germline V gene sequence: CDR1 LNHDA, CDR2 SQIVND (reference sequence). This CDR3 is CASSILAGGGDEQFF. As DNA, the CDR3 is TGTGCCAGTAGTATTTTAGCGGGAGGAGGGGATGAGCAGTTCTTC.

The V call is TRBV5-4, the J call TRBJ1-2, with a possible D match to TRBD1 (6 bases). This CDR3 is 12 amino acids long. The V end lost 0 bases, the J end lost 6 bases, and 6 bases lay between the germline ends. Germline V gene lookup returns CDR1 SGHNT and CDR2 YYREEE (reference sequence). Here the CDR3 DNA reads TGTGCCAGCAGCTTGGGGACAGATGGCTACACCTTC. It is translated as CASSLGTDGYTF.

The rearrangement joins TRBV4-2 to TRBJ2-5, with TRBD2 as a possible D gene (7 bases). The CDR3 length is 17 residues. The germline V and J ends were trimmed by 0 bases and 1 base, with 15 bases remaining between them. Germline lookup yields CDR1 LGHNA and CDR2 YNFKEQ. CDR3 amino acids: CASSQDSRGGFQETQYF. DNA for the CDR3: TGTGCCAGCAGCCAAGATTCGAGGGGGGGGTTCCAAGAGACCCAGTACTTC.